The clone carrying this T cell receptor (beta chain) occurred once. These data come from a study of blood T cell repertoires in COVID-19. Study summary: Sites in the United States, Italy and Spain provided acute and convalescent COVID-19 samples. Sources were T cells, B-cell-depleted T cells, or PBMCs; the material itself was cDNA or gDNA.

The CDR3 has 15 residues. CDR1 SGHNT and CDR2 YYREEE come from the germline V gene (reference sequence). With V trimmed by 2 bases and J by 9 bases, 12 bases remained unmatched. TCRdb's table, derived via immunoSEQ multiplex PCR, lists solely in-frame clones and lacks some. The sample lists 150,000 to 200,000 clones; less than 90% were seen once. The sequenced sample was peripheral blood. The chain has TRBV5-4 and TRBJ2-3, with TRBD2 matching over 7 bases. The source of this sequence is a man between 65 and 85 years old with active or convalescent COVID-19. CDR3 protein: CASSLAGPLQITQYF. CDR3 nucleotides: TGTGCCAGCAGCTTAGCGGGGCCCCTACAGATCACGCAGTATTTT.